This T cell receptor (beta chain) was obtained from a study of T cell responses to AZD1222 COVID-19 vaccine. Profiled with immunoSEQ multiplex PCR; TCRdb holds only in-frame clones, not every one. The sample consists of more than 130,000 clones, over 75% of them appearing once. Trimming at V came to 5 bases and at J to 1 base, leaving 6 bases not matched to a gene. The CDR3 extends over 15 amino acids. From germline, CDR1 is LGHNA and CDR2 YNFKEQ. The chain uses TRBV4-2 and TRBJ1-1, with 8 bases identical to TRBD1. The sample consisted of peripheral blood, taken on day 0 of AZD1222 vaccination. The TCR sequence derives from an adult in good health. The CDR3 sequence is CASSYSGTGNTEAFF. The CDR3 bases are TGTGCCAGCAGCTACAGTGGGACAGGGAACACTGAAGCTTTCTTT.